The clone carrying this T cell receptor (beta chain) came up a few times. Antigen: not known. The record originates from a study of CD8+ T cells in alopecia areata. The ends lost 4 bases at V and 5 bases at J; junction bases unmatched: 10. Germline values: CDR1 SGHDN, CDR2 FVKESK. The CDR3 length is 16 residues. Extracted RNA was reverse transcribed into cDNA, the sequencing template. TCRdb keeps only in-frame clones here, not all; method: immunoSEQ multiplex PCR. Here the sample spans around 200,000 clones, 50% to 65% being singletons. Study-wide points: Because of a solitary nonresponder, the connection of baseline CD8+ expansion to response stays uncertain.

Stated treatment: oral pan-JAK inhibitor, 5-10 mg twice daily. This TCR came from a human donor with alopecia areata. The sample here was CD8+ T cells sorted from blood, taken at week 24, from a patient treated with tofacitinib. This rearrangement joins TRBV14 to TRBJ2-1, with 8 bases fitting TRBD2. The CDR3 sequence is CASSPLGGGTNNEQFF. The CDR3 bases are TGTGCCAGCAGCCCGCTGGGCGGGGGGACTAACAATGAGCAGTTCTTC.